These 25 T cell receptor beta chains were all obtained from the same sample, sequenced in a study of blood T cell repertoires in COVID-19 (dated by TCRdb to 2018 to 2020). The library came from the immunoSEQ multiplex PCR assay. Here the immuneACCESS table is served through TCRdb, limited to in-frame sequences with V and J called. Missing clones are a known gap in these copies; in checked studies unresolved V genes cover under half, and the rest lacks a known reason. Recorded for this sample are under 150,000 clones; about 87% of them occurred a single time. The top ten constitute around a quarter of the sample. The sequencing input was peripheral blood. The receptors come from a human donor in a cohort sampled during active COVID-19.

The chain employs TRBV14 and TRBJ2-3; D may be TRBD1 (6 bases). Trimming shortened V by 0 bases and J by 2 bases, and 27 bases separated the two germline ends. CDR1 is SGHDN and CDR2 is FVKESK in the germline V gene. This CDR3 contains 21 residues. In DNA form, the CDR3 reads TGTGCCAGCAGCCAAGAAAGGGGGTTCAAAGCTGCTAGCTTATTCACAGATACGCAGTATTTT. Protein product: CASSQERGFKAASLFTDTQYF. Filled out from reference TRBV14 and TRBJ2-3, the complete variable domain reads EAGVTQFPSHSVIEKGQTVTLRCDPISGHDNLYWYRRVMGKEIKFLLHFVKESKQDESGMPNNRFLAERTGGTYSTLKVQPAELEDSGVYFCASSQERGFKAASLFTDTQYFGPGTRLTVL.

This rearrangement joins TRBV7-9 to TRBJ2-2, with 9 bases aligning to TRBD1. The CDR3 has 19 residues. Germline V lookup: CDR1 SEHNR, CDR2 FQNEAQ (reference sequence). V lost 3 bases to trimming and J lost 6 bases; unmatched junction nucleotides: 17. The CDR3 DNA reads as TGTGCCAGCAGCTTTCCGGGACAGGGAGCTTATGGTCCGTCCGGGGAGCTGTTTTTT. Its translation is CASSFPGQGAYGPSGELFF.

The V gene is TRBV14, the J gene TRBJ2-7; 9 nucleotides match TRBD1. V shed 4 bases and J 3 bases; nucleotides not matched to a gene: 19. This CDR3 contains 19 residues. Germline V gives CDR1 SGHDN, CDR2 FVKESK. Here the CDR3 DNA reads TGTGCCAGCAGCCGTCTACCGGGACAGGGCCCCCCTCCCTACTACGAGCAGTACTTC. This sequence encodes CASSRLPGQGPPPYYEQYF.

This chain links TRBV29-1 with TRBJ2-3; possible D gene TRBD2, 5 bases. Germline loops: CDR1 SQVTM, CDR2 ANQGSEA. CDR3 length: 15 residues. Trimming left V 0 bases short and J 0 bases short, with 10 bases between. The chain's CDR3 is CSVEDRRISTDTQYF. The CDR3, as DNA: TGCAGCGTTGAAGACAGGAGGATTAGCACAGATACGCAGTATTTT.

This clone was observed a single time. The chain uses TRBV9 and TRBJ1-1, with TRBD1 identical over 8 bases. The V and J ends lost 3 bases and 4 bases, in that order; junction bases with no gene match: 5. The CDR3 runs 14 residues. Germline loops: CDR1 SGDLS, CDR2 YYNGEE. CDR3 amino acids: CASSAPTGGTEAFF. Written as DNA, the CDR3 is TGTGCCAGCAGCGCGCCTACAGGGGGCACTGAAGCTTTCTTT.

The chain combines TRBV10-1 with TRBJ2-5; D possibly corresponds to TRBD2 (6 bases). CDR3 length: 13 residues. Per germline, CDR1 WNHNN and CDR2 SYGVQD (reference sequence). Between the trimmed V and J ends, which lost 4 bases and 3 bases, there was a span of 9 bases. The DNA for the CDR3 is TGCGCCAGCAGTGTTAGGGAGGAAGAGACCCAGTACTTC. Translating it yields CASSVREEETQYF.

The J gene is TRBJ2-6, the V gene TRBV3-1 (or the pseudogene TRBV3-2); D may be TRBD1 (6 bases). Germline V lookup: CDR1 LGHDT, CDR2 YNNKEL (reference sequence). This CDR3 is 15 amino acids long. The V end lost 3 bases, the J end lost 4 bases, and 10 bases lay between the germline ends. CDR3 sequence: CASSHTGIGANVLTF. CDR3 coding DNA: TGTGCCAGCAGCCATACAGGGATCGGGGCCAACGTCCTGACTTTC.

The genes are TRBV7-9 and TRBJ2-1; 7 nucleotides agree with TRBD2. The CDR3 totals 17 residues. CDR1 is SEHNR and CDR2 is FQNEAQ in the germline V gene (reference sequence). V trimming: 5 bases; J trimming: 5 bases; junction bases outside the gene matches: 15. CDR3 nucleotides: TGTGCCAGCAGCCCCCCTCTAGCGGTACACCTTAACAATGAGCAGTTCTTC. Its translation: CASSPPLAVHLNNEQFF.

The gene calls are TRBV29-1 and TRBJ2-7; D gene unclear. Per the germline V gene, CDR1 is SQVTM and CDR2 is ANQGSEA. Deletions cut 6 bases from V and 4 bases from J, with 10 bases between. The CDR3 spans 11 residues. In nucleotides, the CDR3 is TGCAGCGTATCCGCTAGGTACGAGCAGTACTTC. Encoded protein: CSVSARYEQYF.

The V call is TRBV30, the J call TRBJ2-2, with TRBD1 matching 7 bases. CDR3 length: 15 amino acids. Trimming removed 2 bases from V and 3 bases from J; junction bases left unmatched: 6. Germline-derived CDR1 and CDR2 are GTSNPN and SVGIG (reference sequence). In DNA, the CDR3 is TGTGCCTGGAGTCCGCGACAGGGTTACACCGGGGAGCTGTTTTTT. This translates into CAWSPRQGYTGELFF.

There are many counts of this clone. The rearrangement uses TRBV7-6 and TRBJ2-7; 8 nucleotides match TRBD1. This CDR3 spans 17 amino acids. Germline CDR1 and CDR2: SGHVS and FNYEAQ. Germline trimming cut 5 bases from V and 5 bases from J; bases unmatched to any gene: 17. Written as DNA, the CDR3 is TGTGCCAGCAGCCCGACCGCCTTGGACAGGGTCGGCCACGAGCAGTACTTC. Its protein is CASSPTALDRVGHEQYF.

This rearrangement joins TRBV2 to TRBJ1-4; D not certain. The V end lost 1 base, the J end lost 5 bases, and 14 bases lay between the germline ends. Germline loops: CDR1 SNHLY, CDR2 FYNNEI. The CDR3 consists of 16 residues. CDR3 in DNA: TGTGCCAGCAGTGAAGTTGTGCAGTTCCCCAATGAAAAACTGTTTTTT. As protein: CASSEVVQFPNEKLFF.

The J gene is TRBJ2-1, the V gene TRBV7-9, with 10 bases aligning to TRBD2. Germline assignment: CDR1 SEHNR and CDR2 FQNEAQ (reference sequence). After removal of 7 bases from V and 9 bases from J, the junction contained 9 bases not matched to a gene. The CDR3 sequence is 14 residues long. The CDR3 spells CASTYQRGGIEQFF. The DNA for the CDR3 is TGTGCCAGCACTTATCAGCGGGGGGGCATTGAGCAGTTCTTC.

This clone was picked up a small number of times. The V call is TRBV5-6, the J call TRBJ1-2; possible D gene TRBD1, 6 bases. V gave up 4 bases and J gave up 5 bases, with 12 bases separating them. Looked up from germline, CDR1 is SGHDT and CDR2 is YYEEEE. The CDR3 consists of 13 residues. The CDR3 loop reads CASSTDRFYGYTF. In DNA form, the CDR3 reads TGTGCCAGCAGCACAGACAGGTTTTATGGCTACACCTTC. Variable domain in full (rest from reference TRBV5-6 and TRBJ1-2): DAGVTQSPTHLIKTRGQQVTLRCSPKSGHDTVSWYQQALGQGPQFIFQYYEEEERQRGNFPDRFSGHQFPNYSSELNVNALLLGDSALYLCASSTDRFYGYTFGSGTRLTVV.

This clone was detected only a few times. V gene TRBV3-1 (or the pseudogene TRBV3-2) combines with J gene TRBJ1-3; no firm D call. CDR1 is LGHDT, CDR2 YNNKEL, per germline (reference sequence). The CDR3 sequence is 13 residues long. V lost 4 bases and J lost 4, with 8 bases in between. The CDR3 DNA sequence: TGTGCCAGCAGCCCCTACGGGGGAAACACCATATATTTT. Amino acid sequence: CASSPYGGNTIYF.

The chain combines TRBV5-3 with TRBJ2-4, with D tentatively TRBD1 (6 bases). TRBV5-3 is flagged as an ORF with uncertain function. Trimming stripped 2 bases from V and 0 bases from J, with 6 bases between. This CDR3 is built from 14 residues. The CDR3 DNA is TGTGCCAGAAGCTTCAGGGGAGCCAAAAACATTCAGTACTTC. Encoded protein: CARSFRGAKNIQYF.

The genes are TRBV13 and TRBJ2-5; no clear D gene. This CDR3 has 13 amino acids. CDR1 PRHDT and CDR2 FYEKMQ come from the germline V gene (reference sequence). Trimming pared 3 bases from V and 2 bases from J, leaving 7 bases between. The CDR3 sequence: CASSFGAQETQYF. CDR3 sequence (DNA): TGTGCCAGCAGCTTTGGAGCGCAAGAGACCCAGTACTTC.

The chain uses TRBV3-1 (or the pseudogene TRBV3-2) and TRBJ2-7; D is possibly TRBD1 (5 bases). CDR3 size: 13 residues. Germline values: CDR1 LGHDT, CDR2 YNNKEL (reference sequence). The V end lost 2 bases, the J end lost 6 bases, and 11 bases lay between the germline ends. The CDR3 nucleotides are TGTGCCAGCAGCCAATCCAGGGTCACCGAGCAGTACTTC. This codes for CASSQSRVTEQYF.

The gene calls are TRBV7-6 and TRBJ1-3; D is uncertain. CDR3 length equals 15 residues. V dropped 5 bases and J dropped 0 bases, with 11 bases sitting between them. Looked up from germline, CDR1 is SGHVS and CDR2 is FNYEAQ. The CDR3 here is CASSRGGISGNTIYF. The DNA of the CDR3 is TGTGCCAGCAGCCGGGGAGGGATCTCTGGAAACACCATATATTTT.

This clone was seen once. J is TRBJ2-7 and V is TRBV5-5; D may be TRBD1 (5 bases). The CDR3 length is 14 residues. The V and J ends lost 1 base and 2 bases respectively, with 10 bases between them. The germline CDR1 and CDR2 sequences are SGHKS and YYEKEE (reference sequence). In nucleotides, the CDR3 is TGTGCCAGCAGCTTGAGACAGCGAACCTACGAGCAGTACTTC. The encoded protein is CASSLRQRTYEQYF.

The rearrangement joins TRBV5-1 to TRBJ1-5; D is perhaps TRBD1 (5 bases). Trimming removed 6 bases from V and 4 bases from J, with 29 bases in between. This CDR3 is built from 19 residues. Germline V gene lookup returns CDR1 SGHRS and CDR2 YFSETQ. This CDR3 is CASKLPGLHGLFSNQPQHF. DNA of the CDR3: TGCGCCAGCAAGCTTCCGGGACTTCACGGGCTTTTTTCGAATCAGCCCCAGCATTTT.

This clone appeared a few times. This sequence joins TRBV6-5 and TRBJ2-7; TRBD1 matches at 7 bases. The V gene end was trimmed by 5 bases and the J gene end by 5 bases; junction bases not matched to a gene: 9. This CDR3 comprises 14 residues. Looked up from germline, CDR1 is MNHEY and CDR2 is SVGAGI. The CDR3 sequence is CASSPRQGVDEQYF. The CDR3 nucleotides read TGTGCCAGCAGTCCCCGACAGGGCGTCGACGAGCAGTACTTC.

In DNA form, the CDR3 reads TGTGCCAGCAGCTCGGGACAGGGATTCTACGAGCAGTACTTC. It specifies CASSSGQGFYEQYF. The chain is built from TRBV5-6 and TRBJ2-7, with TRBD1 identical over 9 bases. The CDR3 is made up of 14 amino acids. V dropped 3 bases and J dropped 3; count of bases not matched to a gene: 4. CDR1 is SGHDT and CDR2 is YYEEEE in the germline V gene.

The rearrangement joins TRBV6-5 to TRBJ1-1; the D gene is possibly TRBD1 (6 bases). The CDR3 is made up of 15 amino acids. Germline values: CDR1 MNHEY, CDR2 SVGAGI. V was clipped by 5 bases and J by 7 bases, with 20 bases between them. In nucleotides, the CDR3 is TGTGCCAGCAGTCGGGCGCGGGGGGCGACGGGTGAAGCTTTCTTT. It encodes CASSRARGATGEAFF.

The CDR3 sequence is CASPRDRIMNTEAFF. The CDR3 DNA follows: TGTGCCAGTCCCCGGGACAGAATCATGAACACTGAAGCTTTCTTT. The rearrangement links TRBV6-5 to TRBJ1-1, with 7 bases matching TRBD1. With V trimmed by 9 bases and J by 0 bases, 10 bases remained unmatched. There are 15 residues in the CDR3. CDR1 is MNHEY, CDR2 SVGAGI, per germline.